These T cell receptor beta chains were read from a single sample in a study of blood T cell repertoires in COVID-19. The data were produced by immunoSEQ multiplex PCR, yet TCRdb's version contains in-frame clones alone and is incomplete. This sample has 150,000 or so clones, with around four fifths found just once. The sample taken for sequencing was PBMCs or T cells enriched from blood (not recorded which). These receptors were collected from a woman aged 50 to 60 who had recovered from COVID-19. Both conserved end residues are part of each CDR3. D genes are given only for firm matches. A clone size is listed for some rows: how often the clone was seen (once, few, many), or a class if it is expanded.

abundance: -; j_gene: TRBJ1-2; d_gene: -; len: 14; v_gene: TRBV28; CDR3nt: TGTGCCAGCAGTCCCGGGACAAGCAACTATGGCTACACCTTC; CDR3aa: CASSPGTSNYGYTF
abundance: -; j_gene: TRBJ1-6; d_gene: -; len: 12; v_gene: TRBV27; CDR3nt: TGTGCCAGCAGTCCCCCCTCTCGACCCCTCCACTTT; CDR3aa: CASSPPSRPLHF
abundance: -; j_gene: TRBJ1-1; d_gene: -; len: 13; v_gene: TRBV6-5; CDR3nt: TGTGCCAGCAGTTACTTGAAACAGGAAACAGCTTTCTTT; CDR3aa: CASSYLKQETAFF
abundance: many; j_gene: TRBJ1-1; d_gene: TRBD1; len: 15; v_gene: TRBV27; CDR3nt: TGTGCCAGCAGTTCAACAGGGGGACGGAACACTGAAGCTTTCTTT; CDR3aa: CASSSTGGRNTEAFF
abundance: -; j_gene: TRBJ1-6; d_gene: -; len: 12; v_gene: TRBV3-1/TRBV3-2; CDR3nt: TGTGCCAGCAGCCAAATCGGTTCACCCCTCCACTTT; CDR3aa: CASSQIGSPLHF
abundance: -; j_gene: TRBJ1-5; d_gene: TRBD1; len: 14; v_gene: TRBV5-5; CDR3nt: TGTGCCAGCAGCCCCGGCAGGGGGACTCAGCCCCAGCATTTT; CDR3aa: CASSPGRGTQPQHF
abundance: -; j_gene: TRBJ1-6; d_gene: -; len: 13; v_gene: TRBV7-9; CDR3nt: TGTGCCAGCAGCTTAGGACAGAATTCACCCCTCCACTTT; CDR3aa: CASSLGQNSPLHF
abundance: -; j_gene: TRBJ2-7; d_gene: -; len: 11; v_gene: TRBV12-3/TRBV12-4; CDR3nt: TGTGCCAGCAGTCTTGACAGGGAGCAGTACTTC; CDR3aa: CASSLDREQYF
abundance: -; j_gene: TRBJ2-6; d_gene: -; len: 16; v_gene: TRBV27; CDR3nt: TGTGCCAGCAGGGCGGGAAGAAGGTCTGGGGCCAACGTCCTGACTTTC; CDR3aa: CASRAGRRSGANVLTF
abundance: -; j_gene: TRBJ2-7; d_gene: TRBD2; len: 14; v_gene: TRBV9; CDR3nt: TGTGCCAGCAGCCCAACTAGCGGAATGGGCGAGCAGTACTTC; CDR3aa: CASSPTSGMGEQYF
abundance: -; j_gene: TRBJ2-7; d_gene: TRBD1; len: 14; v_gene: TRBV5-8; CDR3nt: TGTGCCAGCAGCGACGGGACAGGGATGAGCGAGCAGTACTTC; CDR3aa: CASSDGTGMSEQYF
abundance: -; j_gene: TRBJ2-7; d_gene: TRBD1; len: 18; v_gene: TRBV7-8; CDR3nt: TGTGCCAGCAGCCTCCGTACAGGGGGCGCGGCAGAACAGTACGAGCAGTACTTC; CDR3aa: CASSLRTGGAAEQYEQYF
abundance: -; j_gene: TRBJ1-2; d_gene: -; len: 14; v_gene: TRBV6-2/TRBV6-3; CDR3nt: TGTGCCAGCAGTTTTGGGCCAGCTAACTATGGCTACACCTTC; CDR3aa: CASSFGPANYGYTF
abundance: -; j_gene: TRBJ2-1; d_gene: TRBD2; len: 16; v_gene: TRBV5-4; CDR3nt: TGTGCCAGCAGCCACCTGACTAGCGGAGTATACAATGAGCAGTTCTTC; CDR3aa: CASSHLTSGVYNEQFF
abundance: -; j_gene: TRBJ2-2; d_gene: -; len: 15; v_gene: TRBV7-9; CDR3nt: TGTGCCAGCAGCTCAGGCGACATTTGGCCCGGGGAGCTGTTTTTT; CDR3aa: CASSSGDIWPGELFF
abundance: -; j_gene: TRBJ2-3; d_gene: -; len: 15; v_gene: TRBV7-2; CDR3nt: TGTGCCAGCAGCTTAGCATATCTAGCCGCAGATACGCAGTATTTT; CDR3aa: CASSLAYLAADTQYF
abundance: -; j_gene: TRBJ2-2; d_gene: TRBD1; len: 18; v_gene: TRBV6-2/TRBV6-3; CDR3nt: TGTGCCAGCAGTTACGGGGTCTTGGGGACAGCCAACACCGGGGAGCTGTTTTTT; CDR3aa: CASSYGVLGTANTGELFF
abundance: -; j_gene: TRBJ1-3; d_gene: -; len: 15; v_gene: TRBV6-1; CDR3nt: TGTGCCAGCAGTGACGGTGGGGGGGAATCAAACACCATATATTTT; CDR3aa: CASSDGGGESNTIYF
abundance: -; j_gene: TRBJ2-7; d_gene: -; len: 15; v_gene: TRBV5-1; CDR3nt: TGCGCCAGCAGCTATACCGGGACATGGCGGACAGAGCAGTACTTC; CDR3aa: CASSYTGTWRTEQYF
abundance: -; j_gene: TRBJ2-7; d_gene: -; len: 15; v_gene: TRBV28; CDR3nt: TGTGCCAGCAGTTTAGGCCTAGTCGGTTTGAACGAGCAGTACTTC; CDR3aa: CASSLGLVGLNEQYF
abundance: -; j_gene: TRBJ2-6; d_gene: -; len: 14; v_gene: TRBV7-2; CDR3nt: TGTGCCAGCAGCCTAAGCTCTGGGGCCAACGTCCTGACTTTC; CDR3aa: CASSLSSGANVLTF
abundance: -; j_gene: TRBJ1-5; d_gene: -; len: 12; v_gene: TRBV28; CDR3nt: TGTGCCAGGGGGGGTACAGGTCAGCCCCAGCATTTT; CDR3aa: CARGGTGQPQHF
abundance: once; j_gene: TRBJ2-5; d_gene: TRBD2; len: 14; v_gene: TRBV3-1/TRBV3-2; CDR3nt: TGTGCCAGCAGCCGAGCGGGAGGGGGGGAGACCCAGTACTTC; CDR3aa: CASSRAGGGETQYF
abundance: few; j_gene: TRBJ2-7; d_gene: TRBD2; len: 14; v_gene: TRBV5-1; CDR3nt: TGCGCCAGCAGCTCGGGGGGGACTAGTAACGAGCAGTACTTC; CDR3aa: CASSSGGTSNEQYF
abundance: -; j_gene: TRBJ2-1; d_gene: TRBD2; len: 14; v_gene: TRBV10-3; CDR3nt: TGTGCCATCCGGGGACTAGCGGGTACCAATGAGCAGTTCTTC; CDR3aa: CAIRGLAGTNEQFF
abundance: -; j_gene: TRBJ2-3; d_gene: -; len: 15; v_gene: TRBV27; CDR3nt: TGTGCCAGCAGTTTAACGGACAGTAGCACAGATACGCAGTATTTT; CDR3aa: CASSLTDSSTDTQYF
abundance: -; j_gene: TRBJ1-6; d_gene: -; len: 14; v_gene: TRBV9; CDR3nt: TGTGCCAGCAGCGTGGGGCTCGATAATTCACCCCTCCACTTT; CDR3aa: CASSVGLDNSPLHF
abundance: -; j_gene: TRBJ1-3; d_gene: -; len: 15; v_gene: TRBV13; CDR3nt: TGTGCCAGCAGCAGGTACGGACTCTCTGGAAACACCATATATTTT; CDR3aa: CASSRYGLSGNTIYF
abundance: -; j_gene: TRBJ2-1; d_gene: -; len: 16; v_gene: TRBV5-6; CDR3nt: TGTGCCAGCAGCTATGGGGGGGCTGTATCCTACAATGAGCAGTTCTTC; CDR3aa: CASSYGGAVSYNEQFF
abundance: -; j_gene: TRBJ2-1; d_gene: -; len: 15; v_gene: TRBV2; CDR3nt: TGTGCCAGCAGTGTGGGTGGAGGATACAGCAATGAGCAGTTCTTC; CDR3aa: CASSVGGGYSNEQFF
abundance: -; j_gene: TRBJ2-1; d_gene: TRBD2; len: 16; v_gene: TRBV7-3; CDR3nt: TGTGCCAGCAGCTTAGTGGGGGCAGCGGGAGGGCCCTCGCAGTTCTTC; CDR3aa: CASSLVGAAGGPSQFF
abundance: -; j_gene: TRBJ1-1; d_gene: TRBD1; len: 14; v_gene: TRBV6-5; CDR3nt: TGTGCCAGCAGTTACGGCCAGGGGGCCGCTGAAGCTTTCTTT; CDR3aa: CASSYGQGAAEAFF
abundance: -; j_gene: TRBJ2-7; d_gene: TRBD1; len: 16; v_gene: TRBV15; CDR3nt: TGTGCCACCAGCAGAGAAGGTGGGACAGGTAGGGGAGAGCAGTACTTC; CDR3aa: CATSREGGTGRGEQYF
abundance: once; j_gene: TRBJ2-7; d_gene: -; len: 13; v_gene: TRBV18; CDR3nt: TGTGCCAGCTCACCAGGGCTGACCTACGAGCAGTACTTC; CDR3aa: CASSPGLTYEQYF
abundance: -; j_gene: TRBJ1-6; d_gene: TRBD1; len: 16; v_gene: TRBV13; CDR3nt: TGTGCCAGCAGCCAAGGGACAGGGGGCCGATTATCACCCCTCCACTTT; CDR3aa: CASSQGTGGRLSPLHF
abundance: -; j_gene: TRBJ2-1; d_gene: -; len: 14; v_gene: TRBV6-4; CDR3nt: TGTGCCAGCAGTACCTTCGACTGGAACAATGAGCAGTTCTTC; CDR3aa: CASSTFDWNNEQFF
abundance: -; j_gene: TRBJ2-7; d_gene: -; len: 15; v_gene: TRBV19; CDR3nt: TGTGCCAGTAGCCCCATGGGGCAGGGATCCTACGAGCAGTACTTC; CDR3aa: CASSPMGQGSYEQYF
abundance: -; j_gene: TRBJ2-1; d_gene: TRBD2; len: 15; v_gene: TRBV18; CDR3nt: TGTGCCAGCTCACTGGCGGGGGAGCATTACAATGAGCAGTTCTTC; CDR3aa: CASSLAGEHYNEQFF
abundance: -; j_gene: TRBJ1-2; d_gene: TRBD1; len: 19; v_gene: TRBV18; CDR3nt: TGTGCCAGCTCATATACAACCGGGACAGACTCTATCTCACCATATGGCTACACCTTC; CDR3aa: CASSYTTGTDSISPYGYTF
abundance: -; j_gene: TRBJ2-7; d_gene: -; len: 12; v_gene: TRBV5-1; CDR3nt: TGCGCCAGCAGCGAAGCTCCCTACGAGCAGTACTTC; CDR3aa: CASSEAPYEQYF